This T cell receptor (delta chain) appears in the sequencing data of a study of γδ T cells in repeated Plasmodium falciparum infection. Study-wide points: Vgamma9/Vdelta2+ T cells showed a stable polyclonal repertoire with shared TCRgamma sequences.

TCRdb reprocessed the multiplex PCR reads through CATT. The repertoire has under 60,000 delta-chain clones, roughly 1.5% of them found once; the top ten carry roughly 8.6%. V was shortened by 2 bases and J by 9 bases, with 13 bases between the two germline ends. The CDR3 is 13 residues long. CDR1 is TSWWSYY, CDR2 QGS, per germline. A note on this clone: What it binds is not known. The likely explanation is a read error, given a far larger clone one base away. Other nucleotide sequences in the sample specify the same CDR3.

Gammadelta T cells were flow-sorted from PBMC into Vgamma9/Vdelta2+ and Vdelta2-negative populations for bulk analysis. This sequence was found in a pool of human donors (malaria-infected and uninfected, not separated). The rearrangement links TRDV1 to TRDJ1; maybe TRDD3 (6 bases). Material for sequencing was gamma-delta T cells from blood. CDR3 protein: CALGEELGDELIF. The CDR3 DNA is TGTGCTCTTGGGGAAGAACTGGGAGATGAACTCATCTTT.